The 25 T cell receptor beta chains below were found in one sample sequenced in a study of control samples from healthy donors and cancer patients. Method: immunoSEQ multiplex PCR; TCRdb's copy keeps in-frame clones and lacks some. The sample records about 150,000 clones, around 86% being singletons. What was sequenced was blood. All receptors come from a man aged 25-45 years in good health.

This CDR3 reads CASSQDGLASPGEQYF. The CDR3 nucleotides read TGCGCCAGCAGCCAAGACGGGCTAGCGTCGCCGGGGGAGCAGTACTTC. The chain combines TRBV4-3 with TRBJ2-7; D might be TRBD2 (6 bases). The germline V and J ends were trimmed by 0 bases and 7 bases, with 19 bases remaining between them. Germline V gene data show CDR1 as LGHNA and CDR2 as YSLEER. This CDR3 contains 16 residues.

The sample holds one count of this clone. CDR3 protein: CASSRLAGRTDTQYF. CDR3 nucleotide sequence: TGTGCCAGCAGCCGACTAGCGGGAAGAACAGATACGCAGTATTTT. The chain has TRBV6-5 and TRBJ2-3, with 11 bases identical to TRBD2. This CDR3 contains 15 residues. Germline CDR1 and CDR2: MNHEY and SVGAGI. V lost 6 bases and J lost 3; bases outside the gene matches: 5.

The V call is TRBV12-3 or TRBV12-4, the J call TRBJ2-7; possibly TRBD1 for D (6 bases). The ends were cut back, 5 bases at V and 3 bases at J, with 8 bases in the middle. This CDR3 contains 12 residues. This CDR3 is CASSAQGYEQYF. The CDR3 bases are TGTGCCAGCAGTGCACAGGGCTACGAGCAGTACTTC.

J is TRBJ1-2 and V is TRBV27; possibly TRBD1 for D (5 bases). The CDR3 spans 12 residues. Trimming shortened V by 2 bases and J by 6 bases, and 7 bases separated the two germline ends. Germline V lookup: CDR1 MNHEY, CDR2 SMNVEV (reference sequence). CDR3 bases: TGTGCCAGCAGTTTAATGGGGGATGGCTACACCTTC. It codes for CASSLMGDGYTF.

This clone was observed a single time. For the CDR3, the DNA is TGCAGCTACGGGAGGTCCAACCAAGAGACCCAGTACTTC. Translated: CSYGRSNQETQYF. The V call is TRBV29-1, the J call TRBJ2-5; 7 nucleotides match TRBD2. J was trimmed by 0 bases and V by 8 bases; bases with no gene match: 6. Per germline, CDR1 SQVTM and CDR2 ANQGSEA. The CDR3 sequence is 13 residues long.

The CDR3 nucleotides are TGTGCCAGCAGTGAAGCCCTGTCGGGGGGTCGGGGCTACACCTTC. This sequence encodes CASSEALSGGRGYTF. V and J are TRBV6-1 and TRBJ1-2; weak D call: TRBD1 (5 bases). The V end lost 0 bases, the J end lost 8 bases, and 16 bases lay between the germline ends. The CDR3 sequence is 15 residues long. Germline V gene lookup returns CDR1 MNHNS and CDR2 SASEGT.

J is TRBJ2-5 and V is TRBV9, with D possibly being TRBD2 (5 bases). CDR1 and CDR2 (germline): SGDLS, YYNGEE. The CDR3 has 14 residues. The germline V and J ends were trimmed by 0 bases and 4 bases, with 10 bases remaining between them. The CDR3 loop reads CASSVELGGETQYF. CDR3 nucleotides: TGTGCCAGCAGCGTAGAACTAGGCGGAGAGACCCAGTACTTC.

The J gene is TRBJ2-2, the V gene TRBV6-5; D may match TRBD1 or TRBD2 (5 bases each). The ends were cut back, 8 bases at V and 6 bases at J, with 16 bases in the middle. The CDR3 length is 14 residues. Germline-derived CDR1 and CDR2 are MNHEY and SVGAGI. CDR3 residues: CASQPFGGAGELFF. The CDR3 DNA reads TGTGCCAGCCAACCATTTGGGGGAGCCGGGGAGCTGTTTTTT.

The rearrangement joins TRBV19 to TRBJ2-7; D tentatively fits TRBD1 or TRBD2 (6 bases each). Trimming took off 1 base at V and 2 bases at J, with 12 bases between the two ends. The CDR3 extends over 15 amino acids. Germline V gene sequence: CDR1 LNHDA, CDR2 SQIVND (reference sequence). CDR3 nucleotide sequence: TGTGCCAGTAGTATAGCCACAGGGAGGCCCTACGAGCAGTACTTC. Protein sequence: CASSIATGRPYEQYF.

V usage is TRBV6-5 and J usage is TRBJ2-4; 7 nucleotides agree with TRBD1. CDR1 MNHEY and CDR2 SVGAGI come from the germline V gene. The V and J ends lost 4 bases and 6 bases, in that order; junction bases with no gene match: 3. The CDR3 spans 13 residues. The CDR3, as DNA: TGTGCCAGCAGTTGGGACAGCAGAAACATTCAGTACTTC. It is translated as CASSWDSRNIQYF.

The chain couples TRBV7-9 to TRBJ1-3; possible D gene TRBD1, 5 bases. The CDR3 runs to 15 residues. The V gene lost 4 bases and the J gene lost 0 bases, with 10 bases spanning the gap. Germline loops: CDR1 SEHNR, CDR2 FQNEAQ (reference sequence). As DNA, the CDR3 is TGTGCCAGCAGCTCCCAAGGGGTCTCTGGAAACACCATATATTTT. It is translated as CASSSQGVSGNTIYF.

The rearrangement joins TRBV3-1 (or the pseudogene TRBV3-2) to TRBJ1-6, with D unresolved. The CDR3 has 17 amino acids. Deletions cut 3 bases from V and 0 bases from J, with 12 bases between. Germline V gene sequence: CDR1 LGHDT, CDR2 YNNKEL (reference sequence). Here the CDR3 reads CASSHQGTGSYNSPLHF. DNA of the CDR3: TGTGCCAGCAGCCACCAAGGAACTGGCTCCTATAATTCACCCCTCCACTTT.

V usage is TRBV6-5 and J usage is TRBJ1-2; 7 bases are a match to TRBD1. CDR3 length: 15 amino acids. The germline CDR1 and CDR2 sequences are MNHEY and SVGAGI. V lost 7 bases and J lost 2; bases outside the gene matches: 10. CDR3 loop: CASNLRPTGNYGYTF. CDR3 nucleotide sequence: TGTGCCAGCAATCTCCGACCGACAGGGAACTATGGCTACACCTTC.

This sequence joins TRBV7-3 and TRBJ2-2, with D possibly matching TRBD1 (5 bases). The CDR3 runs 17 residues. The V end was cut by 6 bases, the J end by 1 base, with 18 bases between. From germline, CDR1 is SGHTA and CDR2 FQGTGA. CDR3 bases: TGTGCCAGCAGGCAACGAGACAGTATTGAGAACACCGGGGAGCTGTTTTTT. Protein: CASRQRDSIENTGELFF.

In DNA form, the CDR3 reads TGTGCCAGCAGCGTAGCTGGAGGGGTAGCTTTCTTT. Translating gives CASSVAGGVAFF. The chain uses TRBV9 and TRBJ1-1; possibly TRBD1 for D (5 bases). V gave up 0 bases and J gave up 10 bases, with 10 bases separating them. Germline assignment: CDR1 SGDLS and CDR2 YYNGEE. The CDR3 runs 12 residues.

V gene TRBV2 combines with J gene TRBJ1-4; D not certain. V lost 2 bases to trimming and J lost 7 bases, with 2 bases between them. Per the germline V gene, CDR1 is SNHLY and CDR2 is FYNNEI. This CDR3 spans 11 amino acids. Here the CDR3 DNA reads TGTGCCAGCAGTGAAAGTGAAAAACTGTTTTTT. Amino acid sequence: CASSESEKLFF.

This clone was found once. The gene calls are TRBV2 and TRBJ1-3; D is possibly TRBD1 (5 bases). This CDR3 contains 14 residues. CDR1 is SNHLY, CDR2 FYNNEI, per germline. V was shortened by 7 bases and J by 4 bases, with 14 bases between the two germline ends. The CDR3 loop reads CASNPSGAGNTIYF. The CDR3 coding sequence is TGTGCCAGCAATCCCTCCGGGGCCGGAAACACCATATATTTT.

This clone has just a few counts. The rearrangement links TRBV1 to TRBJ2-3; the table assigns TRBD2, which was not confirmed against the DNA. TRBV1 is a pseudogene segment. The CDR3 length is 17 residues. CDR3 coding DNA: TGCACCAGCAGCCAAGATCCGGGACTAGATTCCCCAGATACGCAGTATTTT. Residues: CTSSQDPGLDSPDTQYF.

V usage is TRBV27 and J usage is TRBJ2-1; 9 bases map to TRBD2. J gave up 4 bases and V 6 bases, and 10 bases lay outside the gene matches. This CDR3 contains 16 residues. Germline CDR1 MNHEY, CDR2 SMNVEV (reference sequence). CDR3 in DNA: TGTGCCAGCAGAACCAATAGCGGGAGTCGGTACAATGAGCAGTTCTTC. It translates to CASRTNSGSRYNEQFF.

The rearrangement joins TRBV24-1 to TRBJ1-1; D is unresolved. V was clipped by 5 bases and J by 1 base, with 10 bases between them. CDR3 size: 14 residues. The germline CDR1 and CDR2 sequences are KGHDR and SFDVKD. The CDR3 protein is CATSGSQTNTEAFF. The CDR3 DNA follows: TGTGCCACCAGTGGGTCACAGACGAACACTGAAGCTTTCTTT.

This chain links TRBV5-8 with TRBJ1-2, with 8 nucleotides matching TRBD1. From germline, CDR1 is SGHTS and CDR2 YDEGEE. This CDR3 is built from 12 residues. After removal of 10 bases from V and 3 bases from J, the junction contained 5 bases not matched to a gene. CDR3 region: CAGDRIDYGYTF. The CDR3 bases are TGTGCCGGGGACAGGATAGACTATGGCTACACCTTC.

This clone was counted a few times. V is TRBV7-3 and J is TRBJ2-7; no definite D call. The V end lost 5 bases, the J end lost 5 bases, and 16 bases lay between the germline ends. This CDR3 is 14 amino acids long. Germline V gene lookup returns CDR1 SGHTA and CDR2 FQGTGA. In nucleotides, the CDR3 is TGTGCCAGCAGCAAATACCTTGCGCCCCACGAGCAGTACTTC. Residues: CASSKYLAPHEQYF.

This clone was observed a single time. The rearrangement uses TRBV18 and TRBJ1-6; no firm D call. The V end was cut by 3 bases, the J end by 0 bases, with 3 bases between. The CDR3 has 14 amino acids. Germline assignment: CDR1 KGHSH and CDR2 LQKENI. The DNA for the CDR3 is TGTGCCAGCTCACCCAACTCCTATAATTCACCCCTCCACTTT. Protein sequence: CASSPNSYNSPLHF.

This clone was recorded only once. The chain is built from TRBV4-1 and TRBJ2-7, with a tentative D call TRBD1 (6 bases). CDR1 is MGHRA, CDR2 YSYEKL, per germline. The CDR3 extends over 14 amino acids. V shed 4 bases and J shed 4 bases, with 14 bases lying between them. CDR3 nucleotide sequence: TGCGCCAGCAGCCGAGCCACAGGGATATACGAGCAGTACTTC. Its protein product is CASSRATGIYEQYF.

The rearrangement links TRBV12-3 or TRBV12-4 to TRBJ2-3; D gene uncertain. The CDR3 consists of 13 residues. Trimming took off 6 bases at V and 4 bases at J, with 11 bases between the two ends. The CDR3 bases are TGTGCCAGCAGACGAGCTCGAGCAGATACGCAGTATTTT. As protein: CASRRARADTQYF.